A single count supports the clone carrying this T cell receptor (beta chain). This table comes from immunoSEQ multiplex PCR, and its TCRdb copy is limited to in-frame clones, with some not included. Of about 87,000 clones in the sample, around 85% are singletons; the top ten hold around 2.9%. This CDR3 is built from 19 residues. With 8 bases clipped from V and 2 bases from J, the junction kept 17 bases outside the gene matches. Germline V gene data show CDR1 as LNHDA and CDR2 as SQIVND (reference sequence). The entry originates in a study of blood T cell repertoires in COVID-19. The genes are TRBV19 and TRBJ2-3, with 12 positions matching TRBD2. What was sequenced was peripheral blood. The receptor was isolated from a woman older than 75 with COVID-19, enrolled during active disease. The CDR3 nucleotides read TGTGCCAGTGCCGTATCGGGACTAGCGGGCTCCGCAAACACAGATACGCAGTATTTT. Amino acids: CASAVSGLAGSANTDTQYF.